This T cell receptor (beta chain) was captured by sequencing in a study of shared clonotypes between healthy human individuals. Study overall: The plates for each donor numbered three CD4 naive, three CD4 memory, two CD8 naive and one CD8 memory.

Turning to this clone: Antigen specificity is unknown.

Trimming took 0 bases from V and 1 from J, leaving 12 bases between them. Germline V CDR1 and CDR2: MNHEY, SVGAGI. This CDR3 has 16 amino acids. As originally analysed: Junction-only sequences produced by ImmunoSEQ had no quality scores, so filtering differed. This table comes from immunoSEQ multiplex PCR, and its TCRdb copy is limited to in-frame clones, with some not included. V, J and clone size reflect that table, while D and trimming were determined from the DNA. The table lists more than 2,000,000 clones, over 90% of them singletons. Each sample came from a Caucasian adult donor living in Nashville, Tennessee. Whole-study results and caveats: The four-donor shared clonotypes exceeded non-shared clonotypes in generation probability, with non-shared ones scoring lower.

The sequencing sample was made of naive CD4+ T cells from PBMCs. Specified subset: CD45RA+ positively selected. This sequence joins TRBV6-5 and TRBJ1-1; D gene ambiguous. The clonotype comes from a man aged 18 to 29 in good health. Some clones in this sample may be carry-over from other donors' samples. The chain's CDR3 is CASSYSSSSGNTEAFF. The CDR3 DNA follows: TGTGCCAGCAGTTACTCGAGTTCCTCGGGGAACACTGAAGCTTTCTTT.